This T cell receptor beta chain comes out of a study of blood T cell repertoires in COVID-19. Study in general: The United States, Italy and Spain were the sources of the acute and convalescent COVID-19 samples. T cells, B-cell-depleted T cells, or PBMCs supplied cDNA or gDNA.

Per the authors' pipeline: Reference gene primers were amplified, and this amplification served to estimate nucleated cell counts. TCRdb's copy holds only in-frame clones and misses some; the assay was immunoSEQ multiplex PCR. For V, J and clone size, that table is used; D and trimming come from the DNA. The sample includes 90,000 or so clones, around 90% seen only once; the top ten take about 1.8%. There are a few counts of this clone. CDR1 and CDR2 (germline): SGHVS, FNYEAQ. Trimming removed 2 bases at V and 7 bases at J, with 15 bases between. The CDR3 contains 15 residues. The specimen sequenced was peripheral blood. The genes are TRBV7-6 and TRBJ1-5; D is possibly TRBD1 (6 bases). This TCR derives from a human donor with active COVID-19. The donor label of this sample is uncertain. The DNA of the CDR3 is TGTGCCAGCAGCTTATCTTCAGGGGTAAGCCAGCCCCAGCATTTT. The encoded protein is CASSLSSGVSQPQHF. Full variable domain (rest looked up from reference TRBV7-6 and TRBJ1-5): GAGVSQSPRYKVTKRGQDVALRCDPISGHVSLYWYRQALGQGPEFLTYFNYEAQQDKSGLPNDRFSAERPEGSISTLTIQRTEQRDSAMYRCASSLSSGVSQPQHFGDGTRLSIL.